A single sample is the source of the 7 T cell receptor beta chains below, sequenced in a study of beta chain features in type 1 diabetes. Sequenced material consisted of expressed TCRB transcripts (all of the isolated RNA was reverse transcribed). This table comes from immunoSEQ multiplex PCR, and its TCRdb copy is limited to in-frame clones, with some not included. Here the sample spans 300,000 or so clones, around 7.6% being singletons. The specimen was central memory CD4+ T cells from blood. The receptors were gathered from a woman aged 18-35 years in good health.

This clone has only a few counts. The CDR3 DNA sequence: TGTGCCAGCAGTGACAGCTACACCGGGGAGCTGTTTTTT. Amino acids: CASSDSYTGELFF. The rearrangement uses TRBV9 and TRBJ2-2; D may be TRBD1 (5 bases). The CDR3 is made up of 13 amino acids. In germline, CDR1 is SGDLS, CDR2 YYNGEE. V lost 5 bases, J lost 3 bases, and 8 bases lay in between.

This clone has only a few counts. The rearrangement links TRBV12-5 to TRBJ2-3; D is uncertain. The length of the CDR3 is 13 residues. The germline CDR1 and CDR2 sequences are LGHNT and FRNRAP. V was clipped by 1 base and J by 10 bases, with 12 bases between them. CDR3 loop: CASGLDWAGAQYF. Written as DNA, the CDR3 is TGTGCTAGTGGTTTGGACTGGGCCGGTGCGCAGTATTTT.

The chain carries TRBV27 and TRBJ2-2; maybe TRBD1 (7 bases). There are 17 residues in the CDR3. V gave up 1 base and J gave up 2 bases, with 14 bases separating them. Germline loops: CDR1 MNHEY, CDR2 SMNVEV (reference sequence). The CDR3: CASSLFRRGHNTGELFF. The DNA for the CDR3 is TGTGCCAGCAGTTTATTTAGGAGGGGGCACAACACCGGGGAGCTGTTTTTT.

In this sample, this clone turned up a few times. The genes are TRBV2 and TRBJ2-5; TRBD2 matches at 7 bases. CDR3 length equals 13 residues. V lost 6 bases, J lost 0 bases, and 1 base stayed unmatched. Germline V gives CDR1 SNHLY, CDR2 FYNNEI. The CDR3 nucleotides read TGTGCCAGCAGCGGGACTAACCAAGAGACCCAGTACTTC. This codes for CASSGTNQETQYF.

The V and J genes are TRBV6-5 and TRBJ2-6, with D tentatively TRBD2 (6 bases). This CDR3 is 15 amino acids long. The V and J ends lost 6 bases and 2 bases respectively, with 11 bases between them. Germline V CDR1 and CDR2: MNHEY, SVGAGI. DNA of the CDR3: TGTGCCAGCAGCTACGGGACTGCTGGGGCCAACGTCCTGACTTTC. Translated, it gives CASSYGTAGANVLTF.

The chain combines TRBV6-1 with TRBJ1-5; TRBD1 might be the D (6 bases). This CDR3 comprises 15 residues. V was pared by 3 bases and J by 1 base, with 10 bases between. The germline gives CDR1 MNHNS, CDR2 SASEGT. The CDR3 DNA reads TGTGCCAGCAGTGACAGGGGCCCGAGCAATCAGCCCCAGCATTTT. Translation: CASSDRGPSNQPQHF.

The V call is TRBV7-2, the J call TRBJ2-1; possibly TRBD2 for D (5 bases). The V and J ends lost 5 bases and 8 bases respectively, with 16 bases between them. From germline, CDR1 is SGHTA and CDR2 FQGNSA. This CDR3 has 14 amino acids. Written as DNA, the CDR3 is TGTGCCAGCAGCCCAGGACCCGGGAAAGATGAGCAGTTCTTC. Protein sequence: CASSPGPGKDEQFF.